This T cell receptor (beta chain) derives from a study of T cell repertoires in cytomegalovirus infection. Looking at the study overall: A matching HLA type, together with CMV infection, was signaled by public TCR beta signatures.

Trimming removed 6 bases from V and 6 bases from J, with 11 bases in between. The CDR3 extends over 12 amino acids. Germline V gene lookup returns CDR1 MDHEN and CDR2 SYDVKM. On this clonotype: Its antigen is not known.

From the reads, TCRdb called clonotypes with MiXCR, one entry per CDR3 protein. The sample consists of 100,000 or so distinct CDR3 sequences, roughly a quarter of them appearing once. Findings and caveats of the study: The ex vivo response showed dominance by HLA-C-restricted CMV-specific TCR beta clonotypes. Cumulative public TCR beta family frequency identified CMV carriers with the relevant HLA.

The specimen sequenced was CD8+ T cells from PBMCs. This TCR derives from a human donor in good health (CMV status not recorded). Some clones in this sample may be carry-over from other donors' samples. The J gene is TRBJ1-1, the V gene TRBV28; D unresolved. DNA of the CDR3: TGTGCCAGCAGCCCTTCTTACTCTGAAGCTTTCTTT. Encoded protein: CASSPSYSEAFF.